This T cell receptor beta chain stems from a study of T cell repertoires in cytomegalovirus infection. At the level of the study: Well-studied HLA-B-restricted epitopes and recently identified HLA-C-restricted epitopes of CMV were both used in the study. Shared public TCR beta signatures pointed to both CMV infection and a matching HLA type.

By share, this clonotype ranks as medium-sized. Its matching antigen is unknown. There are 14 residues in the CDR3. Between the trimmed V and J ends, which lost 1 base and 2 bases, there was a span of 8 bases. CDR1 and CDR2 from the germline V gene are SGHTA and FQGNSA. Using its own MiXCR run on the reads, TCRdb lists one record per CDR3 protein. The sample has over 250,000 distinct CDR3 sequences; about 20% are singletons. This TCR was recovered from a human donor in good health (CMV status not recorded). Some clones in this sample may be carry-over from other donors' samples. This chain connects TRBV7-2 to TRBJ2-5; no definite D call. The sequencing here drew on cultured PBMCs, taken from culture after CMV antigen stimulation. The CDR3 sequence: CASSLVGGQETQYF. Written as DNA, the CDR3 is TGTGCCAGCAGCTTAGTGGGCGGTCAAGAGACCCAGTACTTC.